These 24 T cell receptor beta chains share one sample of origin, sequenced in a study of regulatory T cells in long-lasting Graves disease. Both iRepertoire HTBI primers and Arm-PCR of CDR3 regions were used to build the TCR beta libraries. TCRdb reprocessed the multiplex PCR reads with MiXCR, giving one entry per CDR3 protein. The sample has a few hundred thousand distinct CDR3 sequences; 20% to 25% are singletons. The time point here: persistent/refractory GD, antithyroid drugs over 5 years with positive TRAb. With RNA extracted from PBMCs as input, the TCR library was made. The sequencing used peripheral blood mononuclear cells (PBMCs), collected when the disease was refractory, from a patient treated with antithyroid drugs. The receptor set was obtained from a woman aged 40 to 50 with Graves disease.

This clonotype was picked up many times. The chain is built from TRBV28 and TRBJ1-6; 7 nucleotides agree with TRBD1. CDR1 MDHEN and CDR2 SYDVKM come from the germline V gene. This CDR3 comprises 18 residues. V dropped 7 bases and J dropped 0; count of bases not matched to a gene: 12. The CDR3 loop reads CASTRWRGPSSYNSPLHF. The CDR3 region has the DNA TGTGCCAGCACCCGGTGGAGGGGGCCAAGCTCCTATAATTCACCCCTCCACTTT. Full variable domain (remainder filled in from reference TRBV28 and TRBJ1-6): DVKVTQSSRYLVKRTGEKVFLECVQDMDHENMFWYRQDPGLGLRLIYFSYDVKMKEKGDIPEGYSVSREKKERFSLILESASTNQTSMYLCASTRWRGPSSYNSPLHFGNGTRLTVT.

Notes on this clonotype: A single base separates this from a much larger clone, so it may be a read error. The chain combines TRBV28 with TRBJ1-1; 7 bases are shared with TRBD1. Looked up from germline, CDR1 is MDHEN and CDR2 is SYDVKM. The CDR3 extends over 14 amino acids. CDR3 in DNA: TGTGCCAGCAGTTTTGGCAGGGGGGGCACTGTAGCTTTCTTT. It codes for CASSFGRGGTVAFF.

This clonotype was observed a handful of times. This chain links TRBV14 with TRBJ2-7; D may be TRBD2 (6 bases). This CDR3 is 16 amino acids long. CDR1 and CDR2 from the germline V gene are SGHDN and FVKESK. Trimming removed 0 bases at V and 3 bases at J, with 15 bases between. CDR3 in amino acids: CASSQDSRGNVYEQYF. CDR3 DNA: TGTGCCAGCAGCCAAGATTCCCGCGGGAACGTCTACGAGCAGTACTTC.

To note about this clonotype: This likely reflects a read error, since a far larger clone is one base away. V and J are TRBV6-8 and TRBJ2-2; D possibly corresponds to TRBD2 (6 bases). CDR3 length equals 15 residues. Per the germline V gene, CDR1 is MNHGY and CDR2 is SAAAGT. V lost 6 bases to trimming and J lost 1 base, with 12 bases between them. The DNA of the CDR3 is TGTGCCAGCAGACTCGGGACTCAGAACACCGGGGAGCTGTTTTTT. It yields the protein CASRLGTQNTGELFF.

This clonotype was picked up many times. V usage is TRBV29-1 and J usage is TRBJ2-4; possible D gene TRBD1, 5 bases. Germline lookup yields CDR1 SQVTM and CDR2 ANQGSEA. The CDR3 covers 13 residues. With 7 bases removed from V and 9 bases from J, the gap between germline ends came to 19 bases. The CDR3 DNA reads TGCAGCGCTGGGCTTGGGGCCGTGAGCATTCAGTACTTC. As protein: CSAGLGAVSIQYF.

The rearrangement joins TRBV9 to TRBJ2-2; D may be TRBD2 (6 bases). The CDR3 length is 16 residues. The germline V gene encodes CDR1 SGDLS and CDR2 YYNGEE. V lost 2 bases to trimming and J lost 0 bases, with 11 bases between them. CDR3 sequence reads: CASSVLASSNTGELFF. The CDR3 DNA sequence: TGTGCCAGCAGCGTTCTAGCGAGTTCGAACACCGGGGAGCTGTTTTTT.

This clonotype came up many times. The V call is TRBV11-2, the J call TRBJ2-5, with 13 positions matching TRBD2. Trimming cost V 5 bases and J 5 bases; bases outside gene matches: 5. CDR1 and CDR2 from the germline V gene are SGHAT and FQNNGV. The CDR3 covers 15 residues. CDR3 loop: CASSRTSGSYETQYF. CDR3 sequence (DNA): TGTGCCAGCAGCCGGACTAGCGGGAGTTACGAGACCCAGTACTTC.

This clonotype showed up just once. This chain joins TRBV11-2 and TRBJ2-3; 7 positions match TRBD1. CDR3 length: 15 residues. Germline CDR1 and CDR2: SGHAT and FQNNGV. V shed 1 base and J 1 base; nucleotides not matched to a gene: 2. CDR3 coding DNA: TGTGCCAGCAGCTTAGGAGGGGGCCGCACAGATACGCAGTATTTT. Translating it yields CASSLGGGRTDTQYF.

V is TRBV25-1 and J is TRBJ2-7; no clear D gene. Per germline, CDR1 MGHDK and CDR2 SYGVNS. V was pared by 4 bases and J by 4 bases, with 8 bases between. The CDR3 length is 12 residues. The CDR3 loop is CASSGLLYEQYF. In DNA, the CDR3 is TGTGCCAGCAGTGGTCTATTATACGAGCAGTACTTC.

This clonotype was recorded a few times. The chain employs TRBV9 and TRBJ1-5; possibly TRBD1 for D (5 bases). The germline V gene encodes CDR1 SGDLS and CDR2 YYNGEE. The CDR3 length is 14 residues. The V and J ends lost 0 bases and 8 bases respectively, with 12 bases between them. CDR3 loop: CASSVDGGLEPQHF. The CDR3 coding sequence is TGTGCCAGCAGCGTAGACGGGGGACTGGAGCCCCAGCATTTT.

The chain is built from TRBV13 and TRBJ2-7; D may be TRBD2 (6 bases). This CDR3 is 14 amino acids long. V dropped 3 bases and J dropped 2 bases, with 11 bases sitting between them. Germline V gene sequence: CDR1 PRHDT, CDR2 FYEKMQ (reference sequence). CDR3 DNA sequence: TGTGCCAGCAGCTTTGATAGCGGTGCCTACGAGCAGTACTTC. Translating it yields CASSFDSGAYEQYF.

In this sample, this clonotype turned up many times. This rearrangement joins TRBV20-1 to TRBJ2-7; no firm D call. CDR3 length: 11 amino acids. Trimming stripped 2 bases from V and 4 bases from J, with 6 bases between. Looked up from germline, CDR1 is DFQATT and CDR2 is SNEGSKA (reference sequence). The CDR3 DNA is TGCAGTGCTAGACGGATTTACGAGCAGTACTTC. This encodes CSARRIYEQYF.

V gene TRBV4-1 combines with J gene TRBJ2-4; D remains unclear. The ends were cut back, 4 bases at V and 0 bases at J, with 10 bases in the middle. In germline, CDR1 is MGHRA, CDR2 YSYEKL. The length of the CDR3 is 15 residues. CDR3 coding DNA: TGCGCCAGCAGCCCCGCTCACTCAGCCAAAAACATTCAGTACTTC. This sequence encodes CASSPAHSAKNIQYF.

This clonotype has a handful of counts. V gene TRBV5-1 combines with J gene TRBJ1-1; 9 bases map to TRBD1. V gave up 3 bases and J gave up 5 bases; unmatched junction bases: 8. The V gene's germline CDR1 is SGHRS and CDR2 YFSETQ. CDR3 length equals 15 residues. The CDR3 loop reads CASSYRTGAGTEAFF. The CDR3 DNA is TGCGCCAGCAGCTACAGGACAGGGGCGGGAACTGAAGCTTTCTTT.

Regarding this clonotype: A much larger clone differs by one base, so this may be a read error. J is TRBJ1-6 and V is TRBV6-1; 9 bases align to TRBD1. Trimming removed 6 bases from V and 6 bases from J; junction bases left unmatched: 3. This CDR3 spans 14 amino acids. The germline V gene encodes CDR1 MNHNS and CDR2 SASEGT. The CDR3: CASSRGQGNSPLHF. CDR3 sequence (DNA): TGTGCCAGCAGCCGGGGACAGGGTAATTCACCCCTCCACTTT.

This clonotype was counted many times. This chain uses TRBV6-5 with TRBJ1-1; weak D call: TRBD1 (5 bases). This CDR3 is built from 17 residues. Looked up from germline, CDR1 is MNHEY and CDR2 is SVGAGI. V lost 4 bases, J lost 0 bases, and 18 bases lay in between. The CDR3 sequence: CASSSAPRAVVNTEAFF. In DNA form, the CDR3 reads TGTGCCAGCAGTTCCGCTCCCAGGGCTGTCGTGAACACTGAAGCTTTCTTT.

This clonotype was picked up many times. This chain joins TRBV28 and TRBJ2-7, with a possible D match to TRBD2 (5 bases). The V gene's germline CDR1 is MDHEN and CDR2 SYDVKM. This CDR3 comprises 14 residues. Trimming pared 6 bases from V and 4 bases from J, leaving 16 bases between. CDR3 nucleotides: TGTGCCAGCAGCTTAGGCAGCGGATCGTACGAGCAGTACTTC. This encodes CASSLGSGSYEQYF. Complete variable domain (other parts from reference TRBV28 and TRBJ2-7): DVKVTQSSRYLVKRTGEKVFLECVQDMDHENMFWYRQDPGLGLRLIYFSYDVKMKEKGDIPEGYSVSREKKERFSLILESASTNQTSMYLCASSLGSGSYEQYFGPGTRLTVT.

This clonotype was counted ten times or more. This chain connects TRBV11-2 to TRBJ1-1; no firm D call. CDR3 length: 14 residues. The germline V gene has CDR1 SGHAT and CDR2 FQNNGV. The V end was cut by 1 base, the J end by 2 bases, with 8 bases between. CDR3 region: CASSLATTNTEAFF. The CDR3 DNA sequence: TGTGCCAGCAGCTTAGCCACGACTAACACTGAAGCTTTCTTT.

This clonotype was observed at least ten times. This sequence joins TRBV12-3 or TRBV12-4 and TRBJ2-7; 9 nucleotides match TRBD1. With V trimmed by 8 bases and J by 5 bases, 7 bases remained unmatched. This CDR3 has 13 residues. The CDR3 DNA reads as TGTGCCAGCTGGGGGACAGGGATAAACGAGCAGTACTTC. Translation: CASWGTGINEQYF.

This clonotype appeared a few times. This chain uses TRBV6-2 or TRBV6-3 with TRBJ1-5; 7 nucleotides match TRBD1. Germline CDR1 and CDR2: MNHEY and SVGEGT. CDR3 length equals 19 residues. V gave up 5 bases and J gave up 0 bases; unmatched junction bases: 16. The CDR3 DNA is TGTGCCAGCAGTCTCCGGGCTGATTGGACAGGACTTAGCAATCAGCCCCAGCATTTT. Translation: CASSLRADWTGLSNQPQHF.

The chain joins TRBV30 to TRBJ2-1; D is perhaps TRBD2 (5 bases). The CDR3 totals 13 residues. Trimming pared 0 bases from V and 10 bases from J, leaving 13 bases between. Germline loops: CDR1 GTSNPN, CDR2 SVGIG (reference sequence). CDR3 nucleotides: TGTGCCTGGAGTGTAGCTTTGCGGGCGGAGCAGTTCTTC. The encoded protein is CAWSVALRAEQFF.

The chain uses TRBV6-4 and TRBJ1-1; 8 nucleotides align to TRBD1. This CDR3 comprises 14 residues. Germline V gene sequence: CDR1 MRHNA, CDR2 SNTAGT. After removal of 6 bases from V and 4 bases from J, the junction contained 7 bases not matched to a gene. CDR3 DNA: TGTGCCAGCAGCCCAGGGGGCGCGGGCACTGAAGCTTTCTTT. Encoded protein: CASSPGGAGTEAFF.

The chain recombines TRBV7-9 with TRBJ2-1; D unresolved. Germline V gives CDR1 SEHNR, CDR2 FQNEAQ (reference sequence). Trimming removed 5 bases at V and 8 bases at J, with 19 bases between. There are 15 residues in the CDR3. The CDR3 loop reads CASSPSGRDVDEQFF. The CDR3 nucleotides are TGTGCCAGCAGCCCCTCCGGCCGCGACGTGGATGAGCAGTTCTTC.

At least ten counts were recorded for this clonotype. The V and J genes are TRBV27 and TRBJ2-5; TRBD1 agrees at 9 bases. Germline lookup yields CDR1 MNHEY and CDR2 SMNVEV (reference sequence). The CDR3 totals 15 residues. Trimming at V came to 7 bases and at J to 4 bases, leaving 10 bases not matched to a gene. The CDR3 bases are TGTGCCAGCAACCATCTAGGGACAGGGTTAGAGACCCAGTACTTC. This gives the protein CASNHLGTGLETQYF.